This T cell receptor beta chain originates from a study of CD8 T cells in Susac syndrome (dated by TCRdb to the late 2010s). In terms of the full investigation: The study used repertoire sequencing to test whether antigen drove CD8+ T cell activation and differentiation in Susac syndrome. The study compared CD8+ T cell repertoire clonality among 11 to 12 healthy donors, approximately 14 Susac syndrome patients and about 16 multiple sclerosis patients. Study-level results and caveats: The number of individuals in the TCR sequencing and HLA analysis was acknowledged as relatively small.

RNA was extracted using the RNeasy kit, and roughly 0.5 to 1 microgram was reverse transcribed with random hexamers. TCR beta CDR3 regions were amplified with the immunoSEQ multiplex PCR assay covering 54 Vbeta and 13 Jbeta segments. PCR amplification bias was corrected using a synthetic template baseline for primer optimization and computational correction. Per the source publication's procedure: Reads were assigned to V, D and J genes according to IMGT and analyzed in immunoSEQ Analyzer, with only productive sequences retained. To calculate clonality, Shannon entropy was normalized by log2 of the number of productive unique sequences and then subtracted from one. For each patient and control, public and private clones were evaluated among the 100 most prevalent clones. Clones were defined as Susac-specific if absent from the healthy and MS cohorts, from around 1,100 published viral clones and from other ImmuneACCESS disease sequences. TCRdb trimmed the raw reads at Q25, called clones with MiXCR and kept productive beta chains. Rows matching on CDR3 protein sequence are summarized as one entry with the most common DNA and genes. These V and J calls derive from TCRdb rather than the authors' analysis. The sample profile shows tens of thousands of distinct CDR3 sequences; 90% to 95% of them were found once. The ten largest clones take up under 0.65% of the sample.

Details on this clonotype: Its binding antigen is unknown. No much larger clonotype is one base removed from it; base qualities were not supplied.

Peripheral blood CD8+ and CD4+ T cells from healthy donors, Susac syndrome patients and multiple sclerosis patients were profiled using high-throughput TCR beta sequencing. The multiple sclerosis controls were treatment-naive patients whose relapsing-remitting disease, either stable or active, fulfilled the revised McDonald criteria. Bulk CD8+ and CD4+ T cells were purified by magnetic negative isolation, while CD8+ TEMRA cells were enriched using FACS. Blood was drawn into EDTA tubes, processed within 24 hours, and PBMCs were isolated by density gradient centrifugation. PBMCs intended for TCR sequencing were frozen in liquid nitrogen and were later thawed in a 37 degrees C water bath. The sorted or isolated CD4+, CD8+ and CD8+ TEMRA cells had a purity of 90% or higher. This clonotype originated in a human donor with multiple sclerosis. Sequenced sample: CD8+ T cells from PBMCs.

The bases read TGTGCCAGCAGCCTTGTGCCTAGCGGGGCCACCCCTGGTAATGAGCAGTTCTTC. Translated, this is CASSLVPSGATPGNEQFF. The sequence is built from TRBV7-6 and TRBJ2-1; the junction holds 9 bases that match TRBD2. V loses 5 bases at its end and J loses 7 bases; junction bases beyond the gene matches: 18. Taken from the germline V gene, the CDR1 and CDR2 loops are SGHVS and FNYEAQ. From its cysteine to its phenylalanine, the CDR3 spans 18 amino acids. The kept DNA is CDR3 alone, 54 bases in frame from the first base.